One TCR beta chain is described in this entry. Its antigen is currently unknown. This sample is part of a study of identical twins. Study results and caveats: It was out-of-frame TCR alpha sharing in monozygotic twins that models underestimated. Sequences that were beta out-of-frame showed weaker excess twin sharing.

Donors were all healthy Caucasians. MiXCR, run by TCRdb on the 5' RACE reads, gives a single entry per CDR3 protein. The sample carries hundreds of thousands of distinct CDR3 sequences, over 8.5% recorded once. V lost 5 bases to trimming and J lost 10 bases, with 15 bases between them. Germline assignment: CDR1 SGHTA and CDR2 FQGNSA. This CDR3 is built from 13 residues. This sample was also put to use in a study of yellow fever vaccine responses in identical twins. That paper states: Reported findings indicate that twins' vaccine T cell responses seemed partially convergent, partially personalized.

The chain links TRBV7-2 to TRBJ2-1; D not certain. Sequencing was performed on PBMCs. This sequence originates from a woman aged 18-35 years in good health. The CDR3 bases are TGTGCCAGCAGCACGCCGTTGAAGCACGAGCAGTTCTTC. This gives the protein CASSTPLKHEQFF. The variable domain in full, with the rest retrieved from reference TRBV7-2 and TRBJ2-1, is GAGVSQSPSNKVTEKGKDVELRCDPISGHTALYWYRQSLGQGLEFLIYFQGNSAPDKSGLPSDRFSAERTGGSVSTLTIQRTQQEDSAVYLCASSTPLKHEQFFGPGTRLTVL.